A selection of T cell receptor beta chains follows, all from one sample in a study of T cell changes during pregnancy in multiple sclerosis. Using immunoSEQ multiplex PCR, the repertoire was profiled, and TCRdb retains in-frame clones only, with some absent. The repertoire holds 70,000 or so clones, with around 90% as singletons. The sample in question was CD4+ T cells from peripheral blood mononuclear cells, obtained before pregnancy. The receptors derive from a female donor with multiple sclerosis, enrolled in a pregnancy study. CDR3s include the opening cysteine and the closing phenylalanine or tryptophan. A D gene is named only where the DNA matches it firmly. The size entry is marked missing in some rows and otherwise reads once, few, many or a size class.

TGTGCCAGCAGCATTGGGTTCGAGCGTGGCTACACCTTC | CASSIGFERGYTF | NA | TRBJ1-2 | NA | TRBV4-2
TGCAGCGCCGAGGACCCAGGGTATTTTCAAGCTTTCTTT | CSAEDPGYFQAFF | NA | TRBJ1-1 | NA | TRBV29-1
TGTGCCAGCTCACCGCGGGACAGTGGCTACGAGCAGTACTTC | CASSPRDSGYEQYF | once | TRBJ2-7 | NA | TRBV18
TGTGCCAGCATCCAGAGGACAGCTATGAACACTGAAGCTTTCTTT | CASIQRTAMNTEAFF | NA | TRBJ1-1 | NA | TRBV27
TGCGCCAGCAGCCTGCGCGTGGGGGGTCCAGATACGCAGTATTTT | CASSLRVGGPDTQYF | NA | TRBJ2-3 | NA | TRBV5-1
TGTGCCAGCAGCTTAATGAGTCGGGACAGGACCTCACCCCTCCACTTT | CASSLMSRDRTSPLHF | NA | TRBJ1-6 | TRBD1 | TRBV11-3
TGTGCCAGCAGCGAAGGACAGGGAGTAGAGACCCAGTACTTC | CASSEGQGVETQYF | once | TRBJ2-5 | TRBD1 | TRBV9
TGTGCCACCAGCGGCACGACAGGGGGCTATGGCTACACCTTC | CATSGTTGGYGYTF | NA | TRBJ1-2 | TRBD1 | TRBV15
TGTGCCAGTAGCGGCGACAGCGACCGAAACACCATATATTTT | CASSGDSDRNTIYF | NA | TRBJ1-3 | NA | TRBV19
TGTGCCAGCTCACCTTGGACCAGGGGGCGCCCCAATGAGCAGTTCTTC | CASSPWTRGRPNEQFF | NA | TRBJ2-1 | TRBD1 | TRBV18
TGTGCCAGCCTCGAGGGGGCACTCTTTGAAGCTTTCTTT | CASLEGALFEAFF | NA | TRBJ1-1 | TRBD1 | TRBV28
TGTGCCAGCAGTAAGGACAGGGGTATGTCCTACGAGCAGTACTTC | CASSKDRGMSYEQYF | NA | TRBJ2-7 | TRBD1 | TRBV6-6
TGTGCCAGCAGCTTAGTCGTGGGGGGCACTGAAGCTTTCTTT | CASSLVVGGTEAFF | NA | TRBJ1-1 | NA | TRBV11-1
TGTGCCATCAGCGACCAGGGGGAGACCCAGTACTTC | CAISDQGETQYF | NA | TRBJ2-5 | NA | TRBV10-3
TGTGCCAGCAGCTCGTATACAGGGGTCGAAGCTTTCTTT | CASSSYTGVEAFF | NA | TRBJ1-1 | TRBD1 | TRBV5-5
TGTGCCAGCACCCCGTTCAGACAGGGAAGATGGGAGACCCAGTACTTC | CASTPFRQGRWETQYF | NA | TRBJ2-5 | TRBD1 | TRBV2
TGTGCCAGCAGCGGTAGCGGATCCTACGAGCAGTACTTC | CASSGSGSYEQYF | NA | TRBJ2-7 | NA | TRBV9
TGTGCCAGCAGCCCCAGGAGGGGGGGAGTTGGAGAGACCCAGTACTTC | CASSPRRGGVGETQYF | NA | TRBJ2-5 | NA | TRBV5-4
TGTGCCAGTAGTATCGGCCCCGACAGGTCCTCCGAGCAGTACTTC | CASSIGPDRSSEQYF | NA | TRBJ2-7 | NA | TRBV19
TGTGCCAGCAGTCCAGGGACAGGGGGCATCTACGAGCAGTACTTC | CASSPGTGGIYEQYF | NA | TRBJ2-7 | TRBD1 | TRBV27
TGTGCCAGTAGTATATGGCTAGCGGGAGCAACAGATACGCAGTATTTT | CASSIWLAGATDTQYF | once | TRBJ2-3 | TRBD2 | TRBV19
TGTGCCAGCAGCTTGTTTGAAGGAGGGGACAGGGGGCTCGACGAGCAGTACTTC | CASSLFEGGDRGLDEQYF | once | TRBJ2-7 | TRBD1 | TRBV5-7
TGTGCCAGCAGTTCCGACAGGGGTCGAATCACTGAAGCTTTCTTT | CASSSDRGRITEAFF | NA | TRBJ1-1 | TRBD1 | TRBV6-5
TGTGCCAGCAGCAGTGACAGGAACACTGAAGCTTTCTTT | CASSSDRNTEAFF | NA | TRBJ1-1 | NA | TRBV7-2
TGTGCCTGGAGTGTAGCCTTCCTCCCCTCTTATGGCTACACCTTC | CAWSVAFLPSYGYTF | few | TRBJ1-2 | NA | TRBV30
TGTGCCAGCAGCGTACTATCTGGGGCCAACGTCCTGACTTTC | CASSVLSGANVLTF | few | TRBJ2-6 | NA | TRBV9
TGTGCCAGCAGCCGTACCACAGGGGATGGTGGCTACACCTTC | CASSRTTGDGGYTF | NA | TRBJ1-2 | TRBD1 | TRBV7-8
TGTGCCAGCAGTTACGCGGACGAGCAGTACTTC | CASSYADEQYF | NA | TRBJ2-7 | NA | TRBV6-6
TGTGCCATCACTTCAGGCATGAACACCGGGGAGCTGTTTTTT | CAITSGMNTGELFF | once | TRBJ2-2 | NA | TRBV10-3
TGTGCCAGCAGCTTGGAATGGACAGGGCTCGATGAGCAGTTCTTC | CASSLEWTGLDEQFF | NA | TRBJ2-1 | TRBD1 | TRBV5-4
TGTGCCAGTAGTAGCAGGACTAGCTCCTACAATGAGCAGTTCTTC | CASSSRTSSYNEQFF | NA | TRBJ2-1 | TRBD2 | TRBV19
TGTGCCAGCAGTTTGAGCGGGAAGAGCTCCTACGAGCAGTACTTC | CASSLSGKSSYEQYF | NA | TRBJ2-7 | TRBD2 | TRBV6-5
TGTGCCAGCTCACCGGACAGAGCCTACAATGAGCAGTTCTTC | CASSPDRAYNEQFF | NA | TRBJ2-1 | NA | TRBV18
TGTGCCAGCAGTTACTCTCAGGGGCAAAATGGCTACACCTTC | CASSYSQGQNGYTF | NA | TRBJ1-2 | NA | TRBV6-5
TGTGCCACCAGCAGAGATTCCCCAGGGTCGACCATTCAGTACTTC | CATSRDSPGSTIQYF | NA | TRBJ2-4 | NA | TRBV15
TGTGCCAGCAGCCCCCCGGGAAGGTCCTATAATTCACCCCTCCACTTT | CASSPPGRSYNSPLHF | NA | TRBJ1-6 | NA | TRBV7-8
TGTGCCAGCAGCTTAGCGCTAGCGGGGCGGTTTTACGAGCAGTACTTC | CASSLALAGRFYEQYF | NA | TRBJ2-7 | TRBD2 | TRBV7-8
TGTGCCAGCAGCTTAATTGTTAGCGGGACCTACTTCTTC | CASSLIVSGTYFF | NA | TRBJ2-1 | TRBD2 | TRBV13
TGTGCCAGCAGTGAAGTCTGGGCAGGGATCTCCGGAAACACCATATATTTT | CASSEVWAGISGNTIYF | NA | TRBJ1-3 | NA | TRBV6-1
TGTGCCACTGATTGGACAGGAGGGATCAATCAGCCCCAGCATTTT | CATDWTGGINQPQHF | NA | TRBJ1-5 | TRBD1 | TRBV6-1
TGTGCCAGCTCACCAGAGGGAGAGACCCAGTACTTC | CASSPEGETQYF | NA | TRBJ2-5 | NA | TRBV18
TGCGCCAGTAAATCCGCCAGTGCACCCCTCCACTTT | CASKSASAPLHF | NA | TRBJ1-6 | NA | TRBV10-1
TGTGCCAGCAGCGTCGGGGACAGGGTGATGAACACTGAAGCTTTCTTT | CASSVGDRVMNTEAFF | few | TRBJ1-1 | TRBD1 | TRBV9
TGCGCCAGCAGCCAAGATATAGCGGGACAGGGGAATGAAAAACTGTTTTTT | CASSQDIAGQGNEKLFF | NA | TRBJ1-4 | TRBD1 | TRBV4-3
TGTGCCAGCAGCCTGCAAGTGGGAGCGGGGGAGCTGTTTTTT | CASSLQVGAGELFF | NA | TRBJ2-2 | NA | TRBV5-4
TGTGCCAGCAGTGAAATGGGGGCTAGGACCGGGAGCAATCAGCCCCAGCATTTT | CASSEMGARTGSNQPQHF | NA | TRBJ1-5 | NA | TRBV6-1
TGTGCCAGCAGGGGACACTACGAGCAGTACTTC | CASRGHYEQYF | NA | TRBJ2-7 | NA | TRBV28
TGTGCCAGCGGTAGGACTAGCAACGAAGATACGCAGTATTTT | CASGRTSNEDTQYF | NA | TRBJ2-3 | TRBD2 | TRBV2
TGCGCCAGCAGCTTGTCCCGGGACAGGGACGAGCAGTACTTC | CASSLSRDRDEQYF | NA | TRBJ2-7 | TRBD1 | TRBV5-1
TGTGCCAGCAGCCCACTAACAGGGGGCAAGGGCACTGAAGCTTTCTTT | CASSPLTGGKGTEAFF | NA | TRBJ1-1 | TRBD1 | TRBV27
TGTGCCAGCAGTGAACGCCTAGCGCTCTACGAGCAGTACTTC | CASSERLALYEQYF | few | TRBJ2-7 | NA | TRBV6-1
TGTGCCAGCAGCTTACCGACAGGGGGCTACGAGCAGTACTTC | CASSLPTGGYEQYF | once | TRBJ2-7 | TRBD1 | TRBV7-6
TGTGCCAGCAGCACTCAAGACAGGGGTGTATATGGCTACACCTTC | CASSTQDRGVYGYTF | once | TRBJ1-2 | TRBD1 | TRBV9
TGTGCCAGCAGCCTAAATTCAGGGTCCCCTGGCTACACCTTC | CASSLNSGSPGYTF | NA | TRBJ1-2 | NA | TRBV28
TGTGCCAGCAGTGCAGGGGGCTCTGGAAACACCATATATTTT | CASSAGGSGNTIYF | NA | TRBJ1-3 | TRBD1 | TRBV6-1